This T cell receptor beta chain was identified during a study of breast tumors, draining lymph nodes, adjacent tissues. Study findings and constraints: Luminal-like breast cancer showed significantly higher tumor–nontumor repertoire similarity than basal-like. The lymph node origin of tumor T cells was framed as consistent with a hypothesis, not demonstrated. Tumors had less TCR diversity than lymph nodes, more than nontumor tissue.

Axillary draining lymph nodes of breast cancer patients supplied the node samples. With regard to this clonotype: Its antigen is not identified.

TCRdb redid the calling of the multiplex PCR reads with MiXCR, one entry per CDR3 protein. The sample consists of 200,000 or so distinct CDR3 sequences, 30% to 40% of them appearing once. The receptor was isolated from a female donor with breast cancer. Some clones in this sample may be carry-over from other donors' samples. The sample comprised axillary lymph node tissue.

The CDR3: CASSPQTGHSESPLHF. CDR3 nucleotides: TGTGCCAGCTCACCCCAGACGGGACACTCGGAATCACCCCTCCACTTT. This chain connects TRBV18 to TRBJ1-6, with a possible D match to TRBD1 (6 bases). The V end lost 3 bases, the J end lost 10 bases, and 19 bases lay between the germline ends. Germline V gene data show CDR1 as KGHSH and CDR2 as LQKENI. CDR3 length equals 16 residues.